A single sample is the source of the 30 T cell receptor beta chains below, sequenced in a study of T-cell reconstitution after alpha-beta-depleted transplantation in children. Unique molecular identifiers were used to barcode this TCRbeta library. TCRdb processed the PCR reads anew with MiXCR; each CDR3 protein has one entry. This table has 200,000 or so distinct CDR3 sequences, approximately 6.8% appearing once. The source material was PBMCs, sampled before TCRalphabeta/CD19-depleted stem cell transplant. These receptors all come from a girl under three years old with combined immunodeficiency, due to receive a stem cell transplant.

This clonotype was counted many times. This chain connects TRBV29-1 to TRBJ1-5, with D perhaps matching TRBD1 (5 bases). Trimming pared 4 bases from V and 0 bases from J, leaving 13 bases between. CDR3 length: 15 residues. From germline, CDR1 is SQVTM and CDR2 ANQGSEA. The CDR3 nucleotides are TGCAGCGTTGGGGGCACAGAAGATAGCAATCAGCCCCAGCATTTT. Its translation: CSVGGTEDSNQPQHF.

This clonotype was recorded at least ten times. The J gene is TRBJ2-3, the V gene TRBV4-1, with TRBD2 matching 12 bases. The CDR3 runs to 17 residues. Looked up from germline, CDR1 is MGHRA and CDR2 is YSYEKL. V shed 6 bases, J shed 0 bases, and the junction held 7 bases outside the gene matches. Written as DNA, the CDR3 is TGCGCCAGCAGTGTCCGTGGACTAGCGGGGAGCACAGATACGCAGTATTTT. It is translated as CASSVRGLAGSTDTQYF.

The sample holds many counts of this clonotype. The CDR3 DNA is TGTGCCAGCAGCGTAGGAGCGGGACCGGGTAGCGGCACAGATACGCAGTATTTT. The encoded protein is CASSVGAGPGSGTDTQYF. The rearrangement joins TRBV9 to TRBJ2-3, with 7 bases fitting TRBD2. Trimming cost V 0 bases and J 1 base; bases outside gene matches: 11. The CDR3 runs to 18 residues. The germline gives CDR1 SGDLS, CDR2 YYNGEE.

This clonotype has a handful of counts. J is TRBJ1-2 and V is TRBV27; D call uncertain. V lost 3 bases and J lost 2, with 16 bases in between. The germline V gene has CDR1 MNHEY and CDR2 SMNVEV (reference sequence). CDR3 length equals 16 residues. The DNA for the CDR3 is TGTGCCAGCAGTTTTAACCCCGGTGGCGGGAACTATGGCTACACCTTC. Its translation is CASSFNPGGGNYGYTF.

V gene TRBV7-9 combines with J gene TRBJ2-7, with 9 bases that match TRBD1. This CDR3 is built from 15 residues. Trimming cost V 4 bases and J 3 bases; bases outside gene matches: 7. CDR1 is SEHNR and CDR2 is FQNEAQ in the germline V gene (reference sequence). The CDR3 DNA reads TGTGCCAGCAGCTATTTCCGGGACAGGGTCTACGAGCAGTACTTC. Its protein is CASSYFRDRVYEQYF.

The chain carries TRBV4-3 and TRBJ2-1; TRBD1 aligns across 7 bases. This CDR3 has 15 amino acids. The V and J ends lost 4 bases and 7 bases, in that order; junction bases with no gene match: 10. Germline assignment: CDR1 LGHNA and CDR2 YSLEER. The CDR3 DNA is TGCGCCAGCAGCCTTGGTAGGACAGGTTGGAATGAGCAGTTCTTC. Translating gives CASSLGRTGWNEQFF.

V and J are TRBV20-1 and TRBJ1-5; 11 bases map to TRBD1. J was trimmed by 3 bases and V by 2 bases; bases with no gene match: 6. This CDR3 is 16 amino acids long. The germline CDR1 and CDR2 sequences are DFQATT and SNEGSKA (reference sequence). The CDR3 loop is CSARRRTGGSNQPQHF. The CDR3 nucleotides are TGCAGTGCTAGACGAAGGACAGGGGGCTCCAATCAGCCCCAGCATTTT.

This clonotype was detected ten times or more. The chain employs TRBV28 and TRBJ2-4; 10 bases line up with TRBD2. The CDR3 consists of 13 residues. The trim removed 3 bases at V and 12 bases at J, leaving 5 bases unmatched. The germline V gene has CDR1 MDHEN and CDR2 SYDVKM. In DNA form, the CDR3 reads TGTGCCAGCAGTTTCTCTAGCGGGAGCACTCAGTACTTC. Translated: CASSFSSGSTQYF.

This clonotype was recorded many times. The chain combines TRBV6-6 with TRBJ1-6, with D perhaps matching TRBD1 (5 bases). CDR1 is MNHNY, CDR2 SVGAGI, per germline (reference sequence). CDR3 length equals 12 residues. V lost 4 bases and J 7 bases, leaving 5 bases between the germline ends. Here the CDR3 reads CASSSGNSPLHF. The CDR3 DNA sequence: TGTGCCAGCAGTTCAGGGAATTCACCCCTCCACTTT.

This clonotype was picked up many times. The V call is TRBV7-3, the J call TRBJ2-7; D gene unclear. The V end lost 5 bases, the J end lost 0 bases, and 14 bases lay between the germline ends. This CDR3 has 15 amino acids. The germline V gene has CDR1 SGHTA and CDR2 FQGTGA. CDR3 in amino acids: CASSIQDGASYEQYF. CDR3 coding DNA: TGTGCCAGCAGCATCCAAGACGGTGCCTCCTACGAGCAGTACTTC.

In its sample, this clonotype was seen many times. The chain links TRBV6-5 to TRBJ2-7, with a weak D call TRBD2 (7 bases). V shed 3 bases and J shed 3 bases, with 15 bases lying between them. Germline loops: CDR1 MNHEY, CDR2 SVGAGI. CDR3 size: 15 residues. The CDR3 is CASSYGGGVIYEQYF. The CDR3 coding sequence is TGTGCCAGCAGTTATGGGGGGGGCGTTATCTACGAGCAGTACTTC.

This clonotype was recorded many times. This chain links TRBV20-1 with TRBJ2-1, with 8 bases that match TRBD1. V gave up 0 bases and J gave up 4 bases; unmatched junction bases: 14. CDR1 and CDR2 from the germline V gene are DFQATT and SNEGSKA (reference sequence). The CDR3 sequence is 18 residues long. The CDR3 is CSARDYHSSGGPYNEQFF. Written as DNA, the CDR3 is TGCAGTGCTAGAGATTACCACTCCTCAGGGGGCCCTTACAATGAGCAGTTCTTC.

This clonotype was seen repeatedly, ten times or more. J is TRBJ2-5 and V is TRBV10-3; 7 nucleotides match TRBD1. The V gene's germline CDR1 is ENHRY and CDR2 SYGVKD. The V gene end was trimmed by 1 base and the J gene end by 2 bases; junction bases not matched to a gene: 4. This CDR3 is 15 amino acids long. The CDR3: CAISELGTEQETQYF. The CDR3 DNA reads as TGTGCCATCAGTGAGTTGGGGACAGAGCAAGAGACCCAGTACTTC.

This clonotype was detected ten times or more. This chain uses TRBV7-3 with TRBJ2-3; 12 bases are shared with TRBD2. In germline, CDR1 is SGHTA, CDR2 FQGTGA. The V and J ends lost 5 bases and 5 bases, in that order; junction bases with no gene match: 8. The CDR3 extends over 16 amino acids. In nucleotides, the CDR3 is TGTGCCAGCAGCCCCCTAGCGGGGGGGCTGAAAGATACGCAGTATTTT. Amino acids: CASSPLAGGLKDTQYF. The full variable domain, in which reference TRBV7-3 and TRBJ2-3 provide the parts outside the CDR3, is GAGVSQTPSNKVTEKGKYVELRCDPISGHTALYWYRQSLGQGPEFLIYFQGTGAADDSGLPNDRFFAVRPEGSVSTLKIQRTERGDSAVYLCASSPLAGGLKDTQYFGPGTRLTVL.

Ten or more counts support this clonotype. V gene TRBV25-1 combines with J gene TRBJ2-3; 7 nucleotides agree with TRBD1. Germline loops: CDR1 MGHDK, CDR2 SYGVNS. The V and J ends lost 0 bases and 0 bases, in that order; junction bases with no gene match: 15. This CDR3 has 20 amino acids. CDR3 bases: TGTGCCAGCAGTGAATATTTCCCCACCATAGGGGGCTTGAGCACAGATACGCAGTATTTT. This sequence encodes CASSEYFPTIGGLSTDTQYF.

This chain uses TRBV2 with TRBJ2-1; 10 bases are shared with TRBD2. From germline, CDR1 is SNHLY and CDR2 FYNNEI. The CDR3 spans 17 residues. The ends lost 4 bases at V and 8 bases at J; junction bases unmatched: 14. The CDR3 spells CASSALQERGGWYEQFF. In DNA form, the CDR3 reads TGTGCCAGCAGTGCCCTACAGGAGCGGGGGGGATGGTATGAGCAGTTCTTC.

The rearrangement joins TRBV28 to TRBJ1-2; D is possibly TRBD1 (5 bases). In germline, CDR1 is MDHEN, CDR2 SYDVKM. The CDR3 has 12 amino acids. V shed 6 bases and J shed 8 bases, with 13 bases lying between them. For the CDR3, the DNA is TGTGCCAGCAGCGGGACCCCCCGCGGCTACACCTTC. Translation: CASSGTPRGYTF.

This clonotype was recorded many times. Written as DNA, the CDR3 is TGCAGTGCTAGAGATCTGGTCGCCTACGAGCAGTACTTC. It specifies CSARDLVAYEQYF. This chain uses TRBV20-1 with TRBJ2-7; D remains unclear. The germline V gene encodes CDR1 DFQATT and CDR2 SNEGSKA (reference sequence). CDR3 length: 13 residues. The ends were cut back, 0 bases at V and 2 bases at J, with 8 bases in the middle.

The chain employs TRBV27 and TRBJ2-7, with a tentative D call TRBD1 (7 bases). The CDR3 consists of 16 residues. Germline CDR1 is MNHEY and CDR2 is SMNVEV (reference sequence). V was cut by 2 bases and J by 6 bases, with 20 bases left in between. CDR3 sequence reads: CASSLGGGTEGGEQYF. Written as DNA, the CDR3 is TGTGCCAGCAGTTTAGGAGGGGGGACAGAGGGTGGCGAGCAGTACTTC.

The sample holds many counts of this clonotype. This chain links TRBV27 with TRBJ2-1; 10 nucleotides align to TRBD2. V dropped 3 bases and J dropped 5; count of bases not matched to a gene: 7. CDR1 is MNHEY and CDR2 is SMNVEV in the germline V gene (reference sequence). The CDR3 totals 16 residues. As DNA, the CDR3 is TGTGCCAGCAGTTTTTTAGCGGGAGGTCTCCACAATGAGCAGTTCTTC. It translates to CASSFLAGGLHNEQFF.

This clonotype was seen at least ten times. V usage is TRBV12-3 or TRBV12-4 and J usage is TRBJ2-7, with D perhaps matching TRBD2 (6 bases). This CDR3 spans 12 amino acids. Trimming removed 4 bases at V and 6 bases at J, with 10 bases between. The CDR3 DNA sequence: TGTGCCAGCAGTTCAATGGGAGGCGAGCAGTACTTC. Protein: CASSSMGGEQYF.

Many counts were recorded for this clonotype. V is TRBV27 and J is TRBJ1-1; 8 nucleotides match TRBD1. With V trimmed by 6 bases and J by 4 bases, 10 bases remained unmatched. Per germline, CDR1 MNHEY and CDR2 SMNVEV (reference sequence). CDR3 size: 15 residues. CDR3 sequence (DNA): TGTGCCAGCAGCATCCAACCAGGGGGCGGCACTGAAGCTTTCTTT. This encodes CASSIQPGGGTEAFF.

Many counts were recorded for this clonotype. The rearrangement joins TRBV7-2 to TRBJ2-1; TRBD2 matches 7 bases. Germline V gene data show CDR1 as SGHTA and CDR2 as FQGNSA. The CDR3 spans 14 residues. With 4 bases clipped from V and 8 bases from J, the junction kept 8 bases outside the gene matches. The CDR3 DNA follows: TGTGCCAGCAGCTCTCCGGGACTACTCGATGAGCAGTTCTTC. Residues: CASSSPGLLDEQFF.

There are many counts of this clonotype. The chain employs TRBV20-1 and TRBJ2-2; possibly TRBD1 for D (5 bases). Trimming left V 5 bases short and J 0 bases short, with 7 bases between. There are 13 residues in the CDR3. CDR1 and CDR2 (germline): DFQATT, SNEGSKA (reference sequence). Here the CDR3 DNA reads TGCAGTGCTGCACAGGCGAACACCGGGGAGCTGTTTTTT. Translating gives CSAAQANTGELFF.

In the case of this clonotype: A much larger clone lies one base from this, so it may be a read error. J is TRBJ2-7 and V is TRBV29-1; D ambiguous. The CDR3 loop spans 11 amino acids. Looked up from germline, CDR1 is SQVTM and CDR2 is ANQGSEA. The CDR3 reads CSVARYYKQYF. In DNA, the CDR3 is TGCAGCGTTGCTAGATACTACAAGCAGTACTTC.

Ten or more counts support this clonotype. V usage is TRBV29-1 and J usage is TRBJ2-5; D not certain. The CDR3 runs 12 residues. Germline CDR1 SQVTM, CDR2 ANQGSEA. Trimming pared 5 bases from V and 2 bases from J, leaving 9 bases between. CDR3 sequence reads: CSVRVLQETQYF. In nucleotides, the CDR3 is TGCAGCGTTCGGGTACTACAAGAGACCCAGTACTTC.

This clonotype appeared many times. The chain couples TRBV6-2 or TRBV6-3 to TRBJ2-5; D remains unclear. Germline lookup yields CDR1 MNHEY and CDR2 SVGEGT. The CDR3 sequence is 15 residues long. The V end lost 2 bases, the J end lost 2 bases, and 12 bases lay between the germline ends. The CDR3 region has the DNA TGTGCCAGCAGTTACGCGGCCCCGTGGCAAGAGACCCAGTACTTC. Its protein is CASSYAAPWQETQYF.

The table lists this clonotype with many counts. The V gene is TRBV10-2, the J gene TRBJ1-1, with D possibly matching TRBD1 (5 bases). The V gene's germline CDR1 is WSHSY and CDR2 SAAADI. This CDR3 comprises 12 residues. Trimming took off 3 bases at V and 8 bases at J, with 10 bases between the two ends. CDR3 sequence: CASSEGASEAFF. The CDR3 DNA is TGCGCCAGCAGTGAAGGGGCCTCGGAAGCTTTCTTT.

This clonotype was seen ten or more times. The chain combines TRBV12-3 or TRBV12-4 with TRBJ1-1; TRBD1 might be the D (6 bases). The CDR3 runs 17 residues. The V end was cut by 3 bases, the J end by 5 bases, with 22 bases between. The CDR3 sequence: CASSLDPFKQGGTEAFF. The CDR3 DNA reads TGTGCCAGCAGTTTGGACCCGTTCAAACAGGGCGGAACTGAAGCTTTCTTT.

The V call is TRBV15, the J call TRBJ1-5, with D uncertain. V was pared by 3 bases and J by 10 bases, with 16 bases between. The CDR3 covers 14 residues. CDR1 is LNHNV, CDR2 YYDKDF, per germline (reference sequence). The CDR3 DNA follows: TGTGCCACCAGCAGGACTGGATTACGTACCCCCCAGCATTTT. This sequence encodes CATSRTGLRTPQHF. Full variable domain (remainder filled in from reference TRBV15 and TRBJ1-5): DAMVIQNPRYQVTQFGKPVTLSCSQTLNHNVMYWYQQKSSQAPKLLFHYYDKDFNNEADTPDNFQSRRPNTSFCFLDIRSPGLGDTAMYLCATSRTGLRTPQHFGDGTRLSIL.